The text below deals with one T cell receptor beta chain. This sample is drawn from a study of blood T cell repertoires in COVID-19. Study in general: Italy, Spain and the United States were the sources of the convalescent and acute COVID-19 samples. PBMCs, B-cell-depleted T cells, or T cells provided the cDNA or gDNA that made up the material.

The data were produced by immunoSEQ multiplex PCR, yet TCRdb's version contains in-frame clones alone and is incomplete. Among 250,000 to 300,000 clones listed, approximately 90% were seen once. The receptor was derived from a woman aged 55 to 70 with acute or convalescent COVID-19. The sequenced sample consisted of peripheral blood.

This CDR3 reads CVARGGGAGYGYTF. In DNA, the CDR3 is TGTGTCGCTAGGGGTGGGGGCGCAGGGTATGGCTACACCTTC. The chain joins TRBV28 to TRBJ1-2, with D maybe TRBD1 (6 bases). Germline values: CDR1 MDHEN, CDR2 SYDVKM. The CDR3 sequence is 14 residues long.